Reported below is one T cell receptor beta chain. Its antigen is as yet unknown. This sample is part of a study of cytomegalovirus exposure and HLA in healthy donors. Study conclusions and caveats: Donors belonging to an Asian-associated ancestry cluster reportedly showed fewer N-insertions in productive TCRs than the roughly 680-donor mean, according to what a later analysis found. Accurate HLA-A and HLA-B prediction from TCR beta sequences was reported for most subjects. Association with HLA alleles at 0.05 false discovery rate was found for 16,951 TCR beta sequences in a later analysis.

With 60 Vbeta and 13 Jbeta primers, the PCR was carried out. Here immunoSEQ multiplex PCR was the method, and the copy in TCRdb shows in-frame clones only, minus some. The sample contains some 120,000 clones, around 80% of which appear only once. This CDR3 region has 13 residues. V shed 2 bases and J shed 5 bases, with 9 bases lying between them. The germline gives CDR1 SEHNR, CDR2 FQNEAQ (reference sequence). This chain links TRBV7-9 with TRBJ1-1; TRBD1 might be the D (5 bases). This clonotype was sampled from a woman aged 18-29 years in good health and CMV-seropositive. Sequencing was done on a sample of PBMCs. The CDR3 region has the DNA TGTGCCAGCAGCTTATCGGGGGGAACTGAAGCTTTCTTT. Residues: CASSLSGGTEAFF.